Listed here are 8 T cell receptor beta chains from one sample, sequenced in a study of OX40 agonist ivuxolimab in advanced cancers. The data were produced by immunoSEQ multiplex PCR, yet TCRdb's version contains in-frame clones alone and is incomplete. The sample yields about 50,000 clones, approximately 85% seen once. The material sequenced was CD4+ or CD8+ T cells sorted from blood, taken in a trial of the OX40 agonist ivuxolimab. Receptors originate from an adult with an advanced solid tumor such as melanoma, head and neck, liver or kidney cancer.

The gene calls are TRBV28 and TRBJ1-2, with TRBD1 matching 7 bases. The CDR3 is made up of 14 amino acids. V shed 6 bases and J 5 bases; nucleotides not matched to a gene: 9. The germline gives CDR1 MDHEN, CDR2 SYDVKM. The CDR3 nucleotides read TGTGCCAGCAGATCCGGGACAGCCGTATATGGCTACACCTTC. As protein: CASRSGTAVYGYTF.

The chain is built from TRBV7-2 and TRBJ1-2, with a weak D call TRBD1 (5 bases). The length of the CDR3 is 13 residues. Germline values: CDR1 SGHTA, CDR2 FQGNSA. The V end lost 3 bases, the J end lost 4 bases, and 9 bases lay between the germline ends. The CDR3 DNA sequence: TGTGCCAGCAGCTTGGACAACATCTATGGCTACACCTTC. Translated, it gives CASSLDNIYGYTF.

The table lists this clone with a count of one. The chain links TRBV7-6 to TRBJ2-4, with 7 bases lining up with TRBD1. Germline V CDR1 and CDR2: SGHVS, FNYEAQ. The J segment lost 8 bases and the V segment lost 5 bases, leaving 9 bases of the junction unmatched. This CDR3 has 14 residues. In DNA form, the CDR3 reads TGTGCCAGCAGCGCGCTACAGGGGTCGGACATTCAGTACTTC. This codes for CASSALQGSDIQYF. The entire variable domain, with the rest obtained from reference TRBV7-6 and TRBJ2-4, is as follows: GAGVSQSPRYKVTKRGQDVALRCDPISGHVSLYWYRQALGQGPEFLTYFNYEAQQDKSGLPNDRFSAERPEGSISTLTIQRTEQRDSAMYRCASSALQGSDIQYFGAGTRLSVL.

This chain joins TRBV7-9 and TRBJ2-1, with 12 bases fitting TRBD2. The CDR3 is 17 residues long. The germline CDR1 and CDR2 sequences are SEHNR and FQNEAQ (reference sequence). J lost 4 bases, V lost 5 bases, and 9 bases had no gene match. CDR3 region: CASSHPTSGGNYNEQFF. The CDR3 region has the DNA TGTGCCAGCAGCCACCCTACTAGCGGGGGGAATTACAATGAGCAGTTCTTC.

CDR3 coding DNA: TGTGCCAGCAGCCAAGATGGCGGCTCTGGAAACACCATATATTTT. Translated, it gives CASSQDGGSGNTIYF. The rearrangement uses TRBV4-2 and TRBJ1-3; D remains ambiguous. Germline assignment: CDR1 LGHNA and CDR2 YNFKEQ. Trimming took off 0 bases at V and 0 bases at J, with 6 bases between the two ends. The CDR3 sequence is 15 residues long.

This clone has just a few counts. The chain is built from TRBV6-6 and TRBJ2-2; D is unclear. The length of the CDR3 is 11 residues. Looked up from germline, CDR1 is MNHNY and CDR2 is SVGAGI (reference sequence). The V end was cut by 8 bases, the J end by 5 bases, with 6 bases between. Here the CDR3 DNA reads TGTGCCAGCGGTGGGACCGGGGAGCTGTTTTTT. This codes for CASGGTGELFF.

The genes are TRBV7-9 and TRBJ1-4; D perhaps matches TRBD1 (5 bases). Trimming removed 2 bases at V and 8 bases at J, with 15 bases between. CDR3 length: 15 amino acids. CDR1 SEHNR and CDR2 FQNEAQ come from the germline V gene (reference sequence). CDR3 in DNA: TGTGCCAGCAGCTTAAGGGGAAGCGTTTACGAAAAACTGTTTTTT. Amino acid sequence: CASSLRGSVYEKLFF.

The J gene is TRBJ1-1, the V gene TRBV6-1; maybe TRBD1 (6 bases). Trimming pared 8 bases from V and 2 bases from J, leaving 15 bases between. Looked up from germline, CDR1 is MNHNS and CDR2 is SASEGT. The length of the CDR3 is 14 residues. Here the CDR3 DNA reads TGTGCCAGCGGCAGGGTGGGACAAAACACTGAAGCTTTCTTT. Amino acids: CASGRVGQNTEAFF.